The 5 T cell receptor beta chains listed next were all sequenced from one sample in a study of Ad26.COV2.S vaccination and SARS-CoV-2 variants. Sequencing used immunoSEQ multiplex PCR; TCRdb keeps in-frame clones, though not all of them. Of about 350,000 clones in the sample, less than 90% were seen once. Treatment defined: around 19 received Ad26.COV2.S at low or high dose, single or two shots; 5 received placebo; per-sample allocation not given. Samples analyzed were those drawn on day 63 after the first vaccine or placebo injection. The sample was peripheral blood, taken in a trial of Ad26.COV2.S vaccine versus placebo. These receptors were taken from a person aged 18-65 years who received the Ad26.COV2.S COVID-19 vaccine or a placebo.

For the CDR3, the DNA is TGCGCCAGCAGGCCAAGGTTGGATCAAGGGGGGCTCCTCAGGGGCTACACCTTC. The encoded protein is CASRPRLDQGGLLRGYTF. The rearrangement links TRBV4-1 to TRBJ1-2; a weak D match, TRBD1 (6 bases). The CDR3 extends over 18 amino acids. V was trimmed by 6 bases and J by 8 bases, leaving 31 bases between them. Per germline, CDR1 MGHRA and CDR2 YSYEKL.

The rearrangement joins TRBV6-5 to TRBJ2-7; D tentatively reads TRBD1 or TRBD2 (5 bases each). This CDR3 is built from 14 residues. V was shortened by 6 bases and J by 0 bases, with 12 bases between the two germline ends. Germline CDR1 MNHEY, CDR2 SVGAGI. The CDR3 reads CASRRDRYSYEQYF. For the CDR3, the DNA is TGTGCCAGCAGGAGGGACCGTTACTCCTACGAGCAGTACTTC.

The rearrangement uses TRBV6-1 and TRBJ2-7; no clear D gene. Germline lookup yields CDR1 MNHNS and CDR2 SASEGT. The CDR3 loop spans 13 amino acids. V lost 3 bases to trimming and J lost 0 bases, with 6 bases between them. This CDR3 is CASSDSSSYEQYF. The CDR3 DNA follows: TGTGCCAGCAGTGACAGTTCCTCCTACGAGCAGTACTTC.

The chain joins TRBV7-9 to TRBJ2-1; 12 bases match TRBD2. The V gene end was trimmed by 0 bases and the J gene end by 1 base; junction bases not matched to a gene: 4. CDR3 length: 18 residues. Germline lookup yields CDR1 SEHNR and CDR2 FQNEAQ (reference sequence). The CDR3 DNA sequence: TGTGCCAGCAGCTTAGCGCCCGGACTAGCGGGGTCCTACAATGAGCAGTTCTTC. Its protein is CASSLAPGLAGSYNEQFF. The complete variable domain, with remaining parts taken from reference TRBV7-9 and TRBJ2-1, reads DTGVSQNPRHKITKRGQNVTFRCDPISEHNRLYWYRQTLGQGPEFLTYFQNEAQLEKSRLLSDRFSAERPKGSFSTLEIQRTEQGDSAMYLCASSLAPGLAGSYNEQFFGPGTRLTVL.

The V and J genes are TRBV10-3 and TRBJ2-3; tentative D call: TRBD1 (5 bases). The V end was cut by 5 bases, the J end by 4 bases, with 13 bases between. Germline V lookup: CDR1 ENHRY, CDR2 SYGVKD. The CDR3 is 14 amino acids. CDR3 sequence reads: CAISPSTAPDTQYF. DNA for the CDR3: TGTGCCATCAGTCCCTCGACAGCCCCAGATACGCAGTATTTT.